One T cell receptor beta chain is described in this entry. Its antigen is as yet unknown. Donors were nominally healthy when sampled, though unrecorded immune exposures were likely. This entry is derived from a study of cytomegalovirus exposure and HLA in healthy donors. Points from the study as a whole: An assumption of roughly uniform sequencing depth across donors underlay the presence/absence analyses.

Germline assignment: CDR1 MDHEN and CDR2 SYDVKM. CDR3 length equals 12 residues. The V segment lost 8 bases and the J segment 8 bases; nucleotides outside the gene matches: 7. PCR amplification relied on 60 Vbeta primers (plus 13 Jbeta primers). Generated by immunoSEQ multiplex PCR, the TCRdb table keeps only in-frame clones and is missing some. The sample has 110,000 to 150,000 clones, approximately 77% seen once; the top ten hold 4.5% to 5%. This TCR was recovered from a woman between 50 and 59 years old in good health and CMV-seronegative. Sequenced material: PBMCs. J is TRBJ2-3 and V is TRBV28; TRBD1 matches at 7 bases. Here the CDR3 DNA reads TGTGCCAGCGCAGGGGGTCGGGGTACGCAGTATTTT. Encoded protein: CASAGGRGTQYF.